Following are 25 T cell receptor beta chains from one sample sequenced in a study of shared clonotypes between healthy human individuals. This table comes from immunoSEQ multiplex PCR, and its TCRdb copy is limited to in-frame clones, with some not included. The table has roughly 2,000,000 clones, about 94% seen once. As defined, naive CD8 cells were CD45RO-negative and positively selected for CCR7, with terminally differentiated effector memory CD45RA+ cells excluded. Source material: naive CD8+ T cells from PBMCs. These receptors came from a man between 18 and 35 years old in good health. Some clones in this sample may be carry-over from other donors' samples.

The chain is built from TRBV5-1 and TRBJ2-5; perhaps TRBD1 as D (6 bases). The CDR3 runs to 15 residues. V lost 5 bases to trimming and J lost 4 bases, with 18 bases between them. Per germline, CDR1 SGHRS and CDR2 YFSETQ. The DNA for the CDR3 is TGCGCCAGCAGGTGGGCTGCAGGGGAGCGAGAGACCCAGTACTTC. It codes for CASRWAAGERETQYF.

The chain joins TRBV28 to TRBJ2-5; D call uncertain. The CDR3 is made up of 13 amino acids. Germline V gene data show CDR1 as MDHEN and CDR2 as SYDVKM. The V gene lost 1 base and the J gene lost 5 bases, with 8 bases spanning the gap. CDR3 in amino acids: CASSLFPWETQYF. The CDR3 DNA reads as TGTGCCAGCAGTTTATTCCCGTGGGAGACCCAGTACTTC.

This clone was seen once. The chain employs TRBV5-6 and TRBJ2-7, with D uncertain. The V and J ends lost 4 bases and 3 bases respectively, with 8 bases between them. Germline V CDR1 and CDR2: SGHDT, YYEEEE. This CDR3 has 12 residues. This chain's CDR3 is CASSLQIYEQYF. In DNA, the CDR3 is TGTGCCAGCAGCCTACAGATCTACGAGCAGTACTTC.

As concerns this clone: The same CDR3 can be traced to other DNA sequences in this sample. The CDR3 coding sequence is TGTGCCAGCAGCTTAGGGACAGGCCGCGAGCAGTACTTC. It codes for CASSLGTGREQYF. The J gene is TRBJ2-7, the V gene TRBV5-6, with 8 bases identical to TRBD1. CDR1 and CDR2 from the germline V gene are SGHDT and YYEEEE. This CDR3 comprises 13 residues. V shed 2 bases and J 6 bases; nucleotides not matched to a gene: 4.

The chain recombines TRBV7-6 with TRBJ2-7, with D hard to call. The germline gives CDR1 SGHVS, CDR2 FNYEAQ. This CDR3 has 14 residues. V lost 5 bases to trimming and J lost 4 bases, with 15 bases between them. The CDR3 reads CASSPKLMAYEQYF. The CDR3 DNA follows: TGTGCCAGCAGCCCCAAATTAATGGCATACGAGCAGTACTTC.

Only one count was recorded for this clone. J is TRBJ1-2 and V is TRBV7-8; D remains ambiguous. V was cut by 5 bases and J by 7 bases, with 23 bases left in between. The CDR3 sequence is 16 residues long. Looked up from germline, CDR1 is SGHVS and CDR2 is FQNEAQ. This CDR3 reads CASSGAGKPPRSGYTF. For the CDR3, the DNA is TGTGCCAGCAGCGGAGCCGGGAAGCCGCCCCGATCTGGCTACACCTTC. Looking up the rest from reference TRBV7-8 and TRBJ1-2 gives the full variable domain: GAGVSQSPRYKVAKRGQDVALRCDPISGHVSLFWYQQALGQGPEFLTYFQNEAQLDKSGLPSDRFFAERPEGSVSTLKIQRTQQEDSAVYLCASSGAGKPPRSGYTFGSGTRLTVV.

This clone was observed a few times. The chain combines TRBV7-9 with TRBJ1-1; maybe TRBD1 (6 bases). The CDR3 is made up of 13 amino acids. V lost 3 bases and J 5 bases, leaving 10 bases between the germline ends. Germline V lookup: CDR1 SEHNR, CDR2 FQNEAQ (reference sequence). In DNA form, the CDR3 reads TGTGCCAGCAGCTTTATCAGGGGTACTGAAGCTTTCTTT. Residues: CASSFIRGTEAFF.

The CDR3 region has the DNA TGTGCTAGTGGTTTGGTAGCTGGGGGTGCCACTGAAGCTTTCTTT. As protein: CASGLVAGGATEAFF. The chain has TRBV12-5 and TRBJ1-1, with a tentative D call TRBD1 (5 bases). The V gene lost 0 bases and the J gene lost 4 bases, with 12 bases spanning the gap. The CDR3 consists of 15 residues. In germline, CDR1 is LGHNT, CDR2 FRNRAP.

The genes are TRBV30 and TRBJ2-5; D may be TRBD1 (6 bases). With the DNA end fitting TRBJ2-7 better, the J assignment may be wrong. CDR1 and CDR2 from the germline V gene are GTSNPN and SVGIG (reference sequence). The CDR3 covers 14 residues. DNA for the CDR3: TGTGCCTGGAGTGTACTCGGGACATCCTACGAGCAGTACTTC. Encoded protein: CAWSVLGTSYEQYF.

The chain recombines TRBV19 with TRBJ1-5; no clear D gene. The V and J ends lost 5 bases and 4 bases respectively, with 15 bases between them. Per germline, CDR1 LNHDA and CDR2 SQIVND (reference sequence). The CDR3 has 15 residues. The CDR3 DNA is TGTGCCAGTAGTTCCCTGCCGTCCCCTAATCAGCCCCAGCATTTT. Amino acids: CASSSLPSPNQPQHF. Supplemented by reference TRBV19 and TRBJ1-5, the full variable domain reads DGGITQSPKYLFRKEGQNVTLSCEQNLNHDAMYWYRQDPGQGLRLIYYSQIVNDFQKGDIAEGYSVSREKKESFPLTVTSAQKNPTAFYLCASSSLPSPNQPQHFGDGTRLSIL.

The CDR3 loop reads CASSFPEREGTYEQFF. The DNA of the CDR3 is TGTGCCAGCAGTTTCCCGGAGCGGGAGGGAACATATGAGCAGTTCTTC. The chain combines TRBV9 with TRBJ2-1; 10 nucleotides line up with TRBD2. The V segment lost 5 bases and the J segment 8 bases; nucleotides outside the gene matches: 13. The CDR3 sequence is 16 residues long. Germline-derived CDR1 and CDR2 are SGDLS and YYNGEE.

This chain links TRBV30 with TRBJ2-7, with 10 bases that match TRBD1. V trimming: 3 bases; J trimming: 6 bases; junction bases outside the gene matches: 11. CDR3 length: 15 amino acids. Per germline, CDR1 GTSNPN and CDR2 SVGIG (reference sequence). CDR3 protein: CAWSLTGTGVTEQYF. CDR3 DNA sequence: TGTGCCTGGAGCCTAACCGGGACAGGGGTGACCGAGCAGTACTTC.

The genes are TRBV9 and TRBJ2-1; 7 bases are shared with TRBD1. The CDR3 has 17 residues. With V trimmed by 4 bases and J by 4 bases, 14 bases remained unmatched. Germline V CDR1 and CDR2: SGDLS, YYNGEE. The CDR3 here is CASSQHPRDSDYNEQFF. The CDR3 DNA sequence: TGTGCCAGCAGCCAGCACCCCCGGGACAGCGATTACAATGAGCAGTTCTTC.

A remark on this clone: Other DNA sequences in this sample translate to the same CDR3. This chain connects TRBV28 to TRBJ2-2; possibly TRBD1 for D (6 bases). V was cut by 6 bases and J by 5 bases, with 10 bases left in between. Germline V gene lookup returns CDR1 MDHEN and CDR2 SYDVKM. The CDR3 is made up of 13 amino acids. The CDR3 region is CASRPQGTGELFF. The CDR3 DNA is TGTGCCAGCAGACCCCAGGGGACCGGGGAGCTGTTTTTT.

The genes are TRBV5-1 and TRBJ2-6; D remains ambiguous. CDR1 and CDR2 from the germline V gene are SGHRS and YFSETQ. Deletions cut 1 base from V and 2 bases from J, with 13 bases between. The CDR3 runs to 17 residues. This CDR3 is CASSLFGPVTGANVLTF. The CDR3 nucleotides read TGCGCCAGCAGCTTGTTTGGTCCGGTGACTGGGGCCAACGTCCTGACTTTC.

The V gene is TRBV7-3, the J gene TRBJ1-4; D might be TRBD1 (5 bases). The CDR3 contains 16 residues. Deletions cut 6 bases from V and 0 bases from J, with 14 bases between. In germline, CDR1 is SGHTA, CDR2 FQGTGA. In DNA, the CDR3 is TGTGCCAGCAGAACAACAGGCTACGCAACTAATGAAAAACTGTTTTTT. Its translation: CASRTTGYATNEKLFF.

The chain employs TRBV6-4 and TRBJ2-1, with D possibly matching TRBD1 (5 bases). There are 14 residues in the CDR3. The germline CDR1 and CDR2 sequences are MRHNA and SNTAGT. Trimming cost V 6 bases and J 3 bases, with 12 bases left between them. CDR3 residues: CASSVDRGYNEQFF. As DNA, the CDR3 is TGTGCCAGCAGCGTAGACAGAGGCTACAATGAGCAGTTCTTC.

This chain joins TRBV5-5 and TRBJ1-5; unclear D gene. Germline V gives CDR1 SGHKS, CDR2 YYEKEE (reference sequence). This CDR3 has 13 residues. V was pared by 1 base and J by 5 bases, with 7 bases between. CDR3 in amino acids: CASSLLGHQPQHF. CDR3 nucleotides: TGTGCCAGCAGCTTGTTGGGTCATCAGCCCCAGCATTTT.

The J gene is TRBJ2-3, the V gene TRBV7-9; possibly TRBD2 for D (6 bases). Germline CDR1 is SEHNR and CDR2 is FQNEAQ (reference sequence). The CDR3 loop spans 14 amino acids. V shed 5 bases and J shed 6 bases, with 15 bases lying between them. Here the CDR3 DNA reads TGTGCCAGCAGCCCCCCCGGGAGCCCCGATACGCAGTATTTT. Encoded protein: CASSPPGSPDTQYF.

This clone appeared a single time. Written as DNA, the CDR3 is TGCAGCGTCGCGCAGGACGGGGAGCTGTTTTTT. Residues: CSVAQDGELFF. The chain is built from TRBV29-1 and TRBJ2-2, with unresolved D. In germline, CDR1 is SQVTM, CDR2 ANQGSEA. CDR3 length: 11 residues. Trimming shortened V by 6 bases and J by 7 bases, and 9 bases separated the two germline ends.

This chain joins TRBV6-5 and TRBJ1-3; TRBD1 agrees at 10 bases. Per germline, CDR1 MNHEY and CDR2 SVGAGI. V dropped 4 bases and J dropped 4; count of bases not matched to a gene: 4. The CDR3 extends over 15 amino acids. The CDR3 protein is CASSSRTGGGNTIYF. CDR3 in DNA: TGTGCCAGCAGTTCCCGGACAGGGGGAGGAAACACCATATATTTT.

The V gene is TRBV27, the J gene TRBJ2-7, with 9 positions matching TRBD1. Germline V gives CDR1 MNHEY, CDR2 SMNVEV (reference sequence). V gave up 0 bases and J gave up 1 base; unmatched junction bases: 7. The CDR3 length is 17 residues. In nucleotides, the CDR3 is TGTGCCAGCAGTTTATCAGCTGGGACAGGGATGTCCTACGAGCAGTACTTC. It translates to CASSLSAGTGMSYEQYF.

The chain uses TRBV5-4 and TRBJ2-1, with a tentative D call TRBD2 (6 bases). Germline loops: CDR1 SGHNT, CDR2 YYREEE (reference sequence). The CDR3 is 17 amino acids. V was pared by 4 bases and J by 7 bases, with 24 bases between. CDR3: CASSRVMGGMKDNEQFF. Here the CDR3 DNA reads TGTGCCAGCAGCCGTGTAATGGGCGGGATGAAGGATAATGAGCAGTTCTTC.

V is TRBV5-1 and J is TRBJ2-2; 9 bases are shared with TRBD1. From germline, CDR1 is SGHRS and CDR2 YFSETQ. Trimming took 0 bases from V and 3 from J; bases not matched to a gene: 12. The CDR3 consists of 19 residues. The CDR3 sequence is CASSLATGGLHGDTGELFF. The CDR3 region has the DNA TGCGCCAGCAGCTTGGCAACAGGGGGCCTACACGGGGACACCGGGGAGCTGTTTTTT.

This chain connects TRBV5-1 to TRBJ2-3; tentatively, D is TRBD2 (6 bases). Trimming cost V 0 bases and J 3 bases, with 14 bases left between them. Germline-derived CDR1 and CDR2 are SGHRS and YFSETQ. This CDR3 has 16 residues. For the CDR3, the DNA is TGCGCCAGCAGCTTGGCCCAGGGAGGAGAGACAGATACGCAGTATTTT. Amino acid sequence: CASSLAQGGETDTQYF.